This T cell receptor (beta chain) appears in the sequencing data of a study of identical twins. Notes on the study in general: Out-of-frame TCR alpha sharing in monozygotic twins exceeded recombination model predictions.

Germline CDR1 and CDR2: SGHRS and YFSETQ. CDR3 length: 17 amino acids. The V gene end was trimmed by 0 bases and the J gene end by 9 bases; junction bases not matched to a gene: 7. The table lists this clonotype with many counts. What it binds is not known. From the 5' RACE reads, TCRdb called clonotypes with MiXCR, one entry per CDR3 protein. The table shows about 890,000 distinct CDR3 sequences, with approximately 13% occurring only once. This sample also belongs to another study, concerning yellow fever vaccine responses in identical twins.

Sequences were obtained from PBMCs. This TCR derives from a woman aged 18-29 years in good health. The chain combines TRBV5-1 with TRBJ2-1; 15 bases line up with TRBD2. DNA for the CDR3: TGCGCCAGCAGCTTGGCCCGGACGGGACTAGCGGGGGGTGAGCAGTTCTTC. Protein: CASSLARTGLAGGEQFF. Full variable domain (remainder filled in from reference TRBV5-1 and TRBJ2-1): KAGVTQTPRYLIKTRGQQVTLSCSPISGHRSVSWYQQTPGQGLQFLFEYFSETQRNKGNFPGRFSGRQFSNSRSEMNVSTLELGDSALYLCASSLARTGLAGGEQFFGPGTRLTVL.